This T cell receptor beta chain was observed in a study of OX40 agonist ivuxolimab in advanced cancers. The wider study: Partial responses were achieved by three patients, one with hepatocellular carcinoma and two with cutaneous melanoma.

Method: immunoSEQ multiplex PCR; TCRdb's copy keeps in-frame clones and lacks some. The sample has under 100,000 clones, about 88% seen once. Comments on this clone: Its specificity is not known.

The germline CDR1 and CDR2 sequences are LNHNV and YYDKDF (reference sequence). V was pared by 5 bases and J by 5 bases, with 18 bases between. The CDR3 runs to 15 residues. Points from the study as a whole: With doses of 0.1 to 3.0 mg/kg, CD4+ and CD8+ blood T cells had undergone clonal expansion by week 6.

Autoimmune disease history or systemic immunosuppression was exclusionary. This clonotype was sampled from an adult with an advanced solid tumor such as melanoma, head and neck, liver or kidney cancer. The chain carries TRBV15 and TRBJ2-5; maybe TRBD1 (6 bases). The sample consisted of CD4+ or CD8+ T cells sorted from blood, taken in a trial of the OX40 agonist ivuxolimab. CDR3 sequence (DNA): TGTGCCACCAGCCAAGGGCCAGGGGATACGGAGACCCAGTACTTC. Translation: CATSQGPGDTETQYF. The variable domain in full, with the rest retrieved from reference TRBV15 and TRBJ2-5, is DAMVIQNPRYQVTQFGKPVTLSCSQTLNHNVMYWYQQKSSQAPKLLFHYYDKDFNNEADTPDNFQSRRPNTSFCFLDIRSPGLGDTAMYLCATSQGPGDTETQYFGPGTRLLVL.